This T cell receptor (beta chain) originates from a study of blood T cell repertoires in COVID-19. With V trimmed by 5 bases and J by 1 base, 6 bases remained unmatched. The CDR3 runs 15 residues. CDR1 and CDR2 from the germline V gene are MGHDK and SYGVNS. Sequenced by immunoSEQ multiplex PCR; TCRdb stores in-frame clones only, minus some. The sample shows a few hundred thousand clones, 80% to 90% of them seen only once. The receptor's source is a woman in her twenties or thirties who had recovered from COVID-19. The rearrangement uses TRBV25-1 and TRBJ1-1, with 8 bases matching TRBD1. Sequencing was carried out using PBMCs or T cells enriched from blood (not recorded which). The CDR3 is CASSPGQGKNTEAFF. The CDR3, as DNA: TGTGCCAGCAGTCCCGGACAGGGTAAGAACACTGAAGCTTTCTTT.